This T cell receptor (beta chain) comes out of a study of blood T cell repertoires in COVID-19. Recovered status in Cohort 3 required two negative PCRs, clearance, or symptom resolution. The V segment lost 1 base and the J segment 4 bases; nucleotides outside the gene matches: 9. CDR3 length: 16 residues. Germline-derived CDR1 and CDR2 are LGHDT and YNNKEL (reference sequence). As handled by the study authors: Cell counts per sample came from amplifying reference gene primers. Assay used: immunoSEQ multiplex PCR; TCRdb lists only in-frame clones, some missing. That table furnishes V, J and clone size, whereas the DNA furnished D and trimming. The sample has about 140,000 clones, 60% to 80% seen once.

The source of this sequence is a woman between 45 and 60 years old who had recovered from COVID-19. The chain is built from TRBV3-1 (or the pseudogene TRBV3-2) and TRBJ1-1, with 7 bases lining up with TRBD1. The source material was PBMCs or T cells enriched from blood (not recorded which). CDR3 DNA: TGTGCCAGCAGCCAAGGACAGGGAGGCCTGAGCACTGAAGCTTTCTTT. Residues: CASSQGQGGLSTEAFF.